These T cell receptor beta chains were read from a single sample in a study of T cell responses to AZD1222 COVID-19 vaccine. The method was immunoSEQ multiplex PCR; TCRdb's version includes in-frame clones alone and lacks a portion of them. The repertoire holds about 100,000 clones, 70% to 90% seen once, with about 6% in the top ten. Sequencing used peripheral blood, obtained on day 0 of AZD1222 vaccination. These receptors were obtained from an adult in good health. Each CDR3 is given with its conserved first and last residue. The D gene is left open where the match is weak. Size values are once, few and many counts, or a class for expanded clones, and some rows have none.

TRBV6-5,NA,NA,TRBJ1-2,TGTGCCAGCAGTTACGCCGCTAACTATGGCTACACCTTC,CASSYAANYGYTF
TRBV29-1,TRBD2,once,TRBJ2-7,TGCAGCGCCCGGACTAGCGGGGGCTACGAGCAGTACTTC,CSARTSGGYEQYF
TRBV6-2/TRBV6-3,NA,NA,TRBJ2-1,TGTGCCAGCAGTTACGGGCAGGGAGGATACAATGAGCAGTTCTTC,CASSYGQGGYNEQFF
TRBV5-1,NA,NA,TRBJ2-5,TGCGCCAGCAGCTTGGGGCCGACCAGAGTAGAGACCCAGTACTTC,CASSLGPTRVETQYF
TRBV21-1,NA,NA,TRBJ2-6,TGTGCCAGCAGCAAAACTCCGACAGCATCTCCTGGGGCCAACGTCCTGACTTTC,CASSKTPTASPGANVLTF
TRBV6-5,NA,NA,TRBJ1-1,TGTGCCAGCGGAGACCAGTCCCCTGAAGCTTTCTTT,CASGDQSPEAFF
TRBV7-3,NA,NA,TRBJ2-5,TGTGCCAGCAGCTTAATTGGGGGAACCCAAGAGACCCAGTACTTC,CASSLIGGTQETQYF
TRBV7-8,NA,NA,TRBJ2-3,TGTGCCAGCAGCCCGGGACGGATCACAGATACGCAGTATTTT,CASSPGRITDTQYF
TRBV30,NA,NA,TRBJ1-1,TGTGCCTGGAGTGCCTACAGGATTAACACTGAAGCTTTCTTT,CAWSAYRINTEAFF
TRBV27,TRBD2,few,TRBJ2-6,TGTGCCAGCGGGACTAGCGGGGGCTCTGGGGCCAACGTCCTGACTTTC,CASGTSGGSGANVLTF
TRBV5-5,NA,NA,TRBJ2-5,TGTGCCAGCAGCGACCGCAGGGGCAGCCTCCAAGAGACCCAGTACTTC,CASSDRRGSLQETQYF
TRBV7-2,NA,NA,TRBJ1-3,TGTGCCAGCAGCTTAGGCCAGGCCGACGGAAACACCATATATTTT,CASSLGQADGNTIYF
TRBV4-2,NA,NA,TRBJ2-2,TGTGCCAGCAGCCAAGTCAGCGGAAACACGAACACCGGGGAGCTGTTTTTT,CASSQVSGNTNTGELFF
TRBV11-3,NA,NA,TRBJ1-1,TGTGCCAGCAGCTTAGGTACTGAAGCTTTCTTT,CASSLGTEAFF
TRBV11-1,NA,NA,TRBJ2-5,TGTGCCAGCAGCTTAGGTACAGGGGCGGAGGGGGAGACCCAGTACTTC,CASSLGTGAEGETQYF
TRBV7-9,TRBD1,NA,TRBJ1-4,TGTGCCAGCAGCCGGACAGGGGGCTCCGAAAAACTGTTTTTT,CASSRTGGSEKLFF